This T cell receptor beta chain was documented in a study of T cell responses to AZD1222 COVID-19 vaccine. General observations from the study: Spike-specific TCR breadth and depth grew following two AZD1222 doses. It should be noted that donors were predominantly white British and more often female, and clonal diversity was possibly underestimated.

The table lists this clone with a count of one. No antigen is known for it. Assay: immunoSEQ multiplex PCR; the TCRdb copy retains only in-frame clones and omits some. The repertoire holds 100,000 to 130,000 clones, with roughly 90% as singletons. Germline V gene data show CDR1 as LNHDA and CDR2 as SQIVND (reference sequence). This CDR3 comprises 14 residues. Trimming removed 3 bases at V and 0 bases at J, with 7 bases between. The sequence was collected from an adult who received the AZD1222 COVID-19 vaccine. This specimen consisted of peripheral blood, obtained 28 days after the second AZD1222 dose. The V and J genes are TRBV19 and TRBJ2-3; the D is unclear. The CDR3 region is CASSIADSTDTQYF. CDR3 DNA sequence: TGTGCCAGTAGTATCGCAGATAGCACAGATACGCAGTATTTT.